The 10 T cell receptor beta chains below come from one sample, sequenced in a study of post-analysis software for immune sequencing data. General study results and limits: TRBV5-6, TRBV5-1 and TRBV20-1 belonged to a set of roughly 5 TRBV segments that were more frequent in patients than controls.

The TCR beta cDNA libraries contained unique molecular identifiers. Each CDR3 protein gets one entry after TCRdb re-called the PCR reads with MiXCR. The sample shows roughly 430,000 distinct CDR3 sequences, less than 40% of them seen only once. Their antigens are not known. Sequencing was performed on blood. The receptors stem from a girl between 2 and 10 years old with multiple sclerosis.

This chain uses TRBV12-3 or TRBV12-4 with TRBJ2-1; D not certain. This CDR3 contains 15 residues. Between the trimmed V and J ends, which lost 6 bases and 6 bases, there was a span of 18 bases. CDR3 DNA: TGTGCCAGCAGCCTGCCTAATATCGGCCCCAATGAGCAGTTCTTC. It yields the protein CASSLPNIGPNEQFF.

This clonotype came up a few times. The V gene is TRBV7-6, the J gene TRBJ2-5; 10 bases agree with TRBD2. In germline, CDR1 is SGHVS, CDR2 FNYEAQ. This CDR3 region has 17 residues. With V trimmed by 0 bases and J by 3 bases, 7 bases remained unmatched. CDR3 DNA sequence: TGTGCCAGCAGCTTAGCGGGTCTACTAGCGGGAAAAGAGACCCAGTACTTC. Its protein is CASSLAGLLAGKETQYF.

The CDR3 region has the DNA TGCAGCGTTGAAGATCCCCGGACAGGGGGGTCTTACGAGCAGTACTTC. It specifies CSVEDPRTGGSYEQYF. The gene calls are TRBV29-1 and TRBJ2-7; 10 nucleotides match TRBD1. Germline CDR1 SQVTM, CDR2 ANQGSEA. With V trimmed by 0 bases and J by 4 bases, 9 bases remained unmatched. The CDR3 extends over 16 amino acids.

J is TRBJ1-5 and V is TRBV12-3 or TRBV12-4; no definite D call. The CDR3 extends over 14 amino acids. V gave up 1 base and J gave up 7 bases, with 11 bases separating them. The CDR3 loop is CASSLEETGQPQHF. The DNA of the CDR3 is TGTGCCAGCAGTTTAGAAGAAACCGGGCAGCCCCAGCATTTT.

CDR3 bases: TGCAGTGCTAGAGATCCAGGGACTAGCGCTTTGAATGAGCAGTTCTTC. Protein: CSARDPGTSALNEQFF. This chain joins TRBV20-1 and TRBJ2-1, with 10 bases matching TRBD2. J gave up 7 bases and V 0 bases, and 9 bases lay outside the gene matches. Germline CDR1 DFQATT, CDR2 SNEGSKA (reference sequence). CDR3 length: 16 residues.

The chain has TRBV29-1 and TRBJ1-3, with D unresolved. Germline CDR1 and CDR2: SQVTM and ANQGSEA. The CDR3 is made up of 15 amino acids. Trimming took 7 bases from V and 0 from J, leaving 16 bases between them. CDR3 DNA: TGCAGCGCACGGGAAGCAACGAACTCTGGAAACACCATATATTTT. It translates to CSAREATNSGNTIYF.

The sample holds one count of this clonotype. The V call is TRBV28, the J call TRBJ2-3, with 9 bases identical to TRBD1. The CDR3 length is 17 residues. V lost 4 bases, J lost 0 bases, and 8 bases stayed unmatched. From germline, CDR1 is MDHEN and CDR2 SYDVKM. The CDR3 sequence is CASSYRVGTGSTDTQYF. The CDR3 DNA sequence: TGTGCCAGCAGTTACCGGGTAGGGACAGGGAGCACAGATACGCAGTATTTT.

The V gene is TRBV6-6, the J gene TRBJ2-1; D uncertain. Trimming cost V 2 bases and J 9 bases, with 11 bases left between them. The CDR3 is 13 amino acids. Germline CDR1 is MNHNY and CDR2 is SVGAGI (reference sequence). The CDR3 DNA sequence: TGTGCCAGCAGTTACGGCAGGCCGGGTGAGCAGTTCTTC. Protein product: CASSYGRPGEQFF.

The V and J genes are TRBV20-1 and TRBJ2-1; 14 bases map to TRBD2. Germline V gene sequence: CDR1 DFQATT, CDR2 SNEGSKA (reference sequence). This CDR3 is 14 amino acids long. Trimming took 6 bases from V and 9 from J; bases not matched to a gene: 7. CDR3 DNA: TGCAGTGCCGACGGGACTAGCGGGAGAGGTGAGCAGTTCTTC. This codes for CSADGTSGRGEQFF.

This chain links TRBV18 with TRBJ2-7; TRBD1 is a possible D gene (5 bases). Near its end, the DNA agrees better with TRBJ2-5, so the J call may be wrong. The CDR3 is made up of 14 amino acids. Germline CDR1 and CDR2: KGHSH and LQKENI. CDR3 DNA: TGTGCCAGCTCACGAGGACAAAAAGTGGAGACCCAGTACTTC. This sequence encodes CASSRGQKVETQYF.